Below, 30 T cell receptor beta chains from the same sample are listed, as sequenced in a study of T cell changes during pregnancy in multiple sclerosis. Sequencing used immunoSEQ multiplex PCR; TCRdb keeps in-frame clones, though not all of them. The sample gives around 26,000 clones, nearly 90% of which show up once; roughly 17% is in the top ten. The sequenced sample was CD8+ T cells from peripheral blood mononuclear cells, obtained in the second trimester of pregnancy. The origin of the receptors is a female donor with multiple sclerosis, enrolled in a pregnancy study.

This clone appeared a few times. The chain carries TRBV18 and TRBJ2-1; TRBD1 might be the D (5 bases). Trimming took off 3 bases at V and 9 bases at J, with 9 bases between the two ends. Per the germline V gene, CDR1 is KGHSH and CDR2 is LQKENI. The CDR3 length is 12 residues. CDR3 region: CASSPTVFEQFF. The CDR3 DNA reads as TGTGCCAGCTCACCGACAGTTTTTGAGCAGTTCTTC.

The rearrangement uses TRBV29-1 and TRBJ1-3; D remains unclear. The CDR3 extends over 15 amino acids. Trimming shortened V by 4 bases and J by 3 bases, and 16 bases separated the two germline ends. Germline CDR1 reads SQVTM; CDR2 reads ANQGSEA. CDR3: CSVGLRDVGGNTIYF. The CDR3 coding sequence is TGCAGCGTTGGACTGCGTGATGTGGGTGGAAACACCATATATTTT.

This chain connects TRBV11-1 to TRBJ2-2; D gene ambiguous. V gave up 4 bases and J gave up 5 bases, with 5 bases separating them. CDR3 length equals 12 residues. Germline V gene sequence: CDR1 SGHAT, CDR2 FQDESV (reference sequence). Here the CDR3 reads CASSSQTGELFF. Written as DNA, the CDR3 is TGTGCCAGCAGCTCTCAGACCGGGGAGCTGTTTTTT.

The rearrangement links TRBV5-4 to TRBJ1-2; D perhaps matches TRBD1 (6 bases). This CDR3 contains 13 residues. Between the trimmed V and J ends, which lost 3 bases and 4 bases, there was a span of 10 bases. Germline V CDR1 and CDR2: SGHNT, YYREEE (reference sequence). The CDR3 loop is CASSSGETYGYTF. DNA of the CDR3: TGTGCCAGCAGCTCAGGGGAAACCTATGGCTACACCTTC.

This sequence joins TRBV6-1 and TRBJ2-7; 9 bases match TRBD1. V was pared by 5 bases and J by 3 bases, with 5 bases of the junction left unmatched. The germline V gene encodes CDR1 MNHNS and CDR2 SASEGT. The CDR3 is 14 amino acids. Here the CDR3 reads CASSSWTGDYEQYF. The CDR3 bases are TGTGCCAGCAGTAGCTGGACAGGGGACTACGAGCAGTACTTC.

This chain links TRBV10-3 with TRBJ1-2; D is ambiguous. Trimming took 6 bases from V and 5 from J, leaving 4 bases between them. This CDR3 contains 10 residues. CDR1 and CDR2 from the germline V gene are ENHRY and SYGVKD. The CDR3 DNA follows: TGTGCCATCAGGTCGTATGGCTACACCTTC. It specifies CAIRSYGYTF.

The rearrangement joins TRBV11-2 to TRBJ2-7; TRBD2 matches at 8 bases. In germline, CDR1 is SGHAT, CDR2 FQNNGV. The trim removed 5 bases at V and 1 base at J, leaving 4 bases unmatched. There are 14 residues in the CDR3. The CDR3 is CASSLSGKSYEQYF. The CDR3 region has the DNA TGTGCCAGCAGCCTTAGCGGGAAATCCTACGAGCAGTACTTC.

This chain joins TRBV4-3 and TRBJ2-7; TRBD1 aligns across 9 bases. CDR1 and CDR2 from the germline V gene are LGHNA and YSLEER. The V gene end was trimmed by 2 bases and the J gene end by 5 bases; junction bases not matched to a gene: 7. This CDR3 is built from 15 residues. CDR3 loop: CASSQPGQGFHEQYF. CDR3 DNA sequence: TGCGCCAGCAGCCAACCAGGACAGGGGTTTCACGAGCAGTACTTC.

The J gene is TRBJ1-5, the V gene TRBV7-2; D is uncertain. V lost 5 bases and J lost 6, with 8 bases in between. CDR3 length: 12 amino acids. Germline CDR1 and CDR2: SGHTA and FQGNSA. The CDR3 nucleotides are TGTGCCAGCAGCGTAGGGAGTCAGCCCCAGCATTTT. Amino acids: CASSVGSQPQHF. Supplemented by reference TRBV7-2 and TRBJ1-5, the full variable domain reads GAGVSQSPSNKVTEKGKDVELRCDPISGHTALYWYRQSLGQGLEFLIYFQGNSAPDKSGLPSDRFSAERTGGSVSTLTIQRTQQEDSAVYLCASSVGSQPQHFGDGTRLSIL.

This clone has a handful of counts. The chain employs TRBV25-1 and TRBJ1-1; 9 nucleotides agree with TRBD1. The CDR3 contains 14 residues. The germline V gene has CDR1 MGHDK and CDR2 SYGVNS. The ends lost 4 bases at V and 4 bases at J; junction bases unmatched: 4. This CDR3 reads CASSVGQGFTEAFF. The CDR3 coding sequence is TGTGCCAGCAGTGTAGGACAGGGGTTCACTGAAGCTTTCTTT.

The gene calls are TRBV7-9 and TRBJ2-2; D not resolved. The V and J ends lost 0 bases and 7 bases respectively, with 6 bases between them. Germline CDR1 reads SEHNR; CDR2 reads FQNEAQ (reference sequence). The CDR3 is 13 amino acids. This chain's CDR3 is CASSLALVGELFF. The CDR3 DNA follows: TGTGCCAGCAGCTTAGCACTGGTCGGGGAGCTGTTTTTT.

This chain connects TRBV5-1 to TRBJ2-1, with TRBD2 matching over 10 bases. This CDR3 has 16 residues. The V and J ends lost 3 bases and 8 bases, in that order; junction bases with no gene match: 11. CDR1 is SGHRS and CDR2 is YFSETQ in the germline V gene. CDR3 in amino acids: CASSSGEWTSGDEQFF. The CDR3 bases are TGCGCCAGCAGCTCGGGGGAATGGACTAGCGGCGATGAGCAGTTCTTC.

V gene TRBV2 combines with J gene TRBJ2-2, with TRBD1 as a possible D gene (5 bases). The CDR3 loop spans 16 amino acids. The ends were cut back, 6 bases at V and 4 bases at J, with 18 bases in the middle. CDR1 and CDR2 (germline): SNHLY, FYNNEI. The CDR3 loop is CASRGPSRGITGELFF. The CDR3, as DNA: TGTGCCAGCAGAGGACCTTCAAGGGGTATCACCGGGGAGCTGTTTTTT.

In its sample, this clone was seen once. J is TRBJ2-7 and V is TRBV10-3; 9 bases line up with TRBD1. CDR3 length: 12 residues. With V trimmed by 8 bases and J by 6 bases, 5 bases remained unmatched. Germline V gene sequence: CDR1 ENHRY, CDR2 SYGVKD. CDR3 sequence (DNA): TGTGCCATCGGCGGGACAGGGATCGAGCAGTACTTC. The encoded protein is CAIGGTGIEQYF.

The chain employs TRBV7-8 and TRBJ2-1; perhaps TRBD2 as D (6 bases). V gave up 1 base and J gave up 11 bases, with 15 bases separating them. Germline V CDR1 and CDR2: SGHVS, FQNEAQ. The CDR3 loop spans 14 amino acids. In nucleotides, the CDR3 is TGTGCCAGCAGCTTAGGGGACCCCGGGGGAAAGCAGTTCTTC. As protein: CASSLGDPGGKQFF.

This clone came up a few times. The chain uses TRBV29-1 and TRBJ1-1; perhaps TRBD1 as D (6 bases). CDR1 SQVTM and CDR2 ANQGSEA come from the germline V gene. The V gene lost 3 bases and the J gene lost 0 bases, with 14 bases spanning the gap. The CDR3 totals 15 residues. The CDR3 here is CSVEKGQGMNTEAFF. As DNA, the CDR3 is TGCAGCGTTGAGAAGGGACAAGGGATGAACACTGAAGCTTTCTTT.

The J gene is TRBJ2-3, the V gene TRBV28; 7 positions match TRBD1. The CDR3 has 15 residues. After removal of 5 bases from V and 0 bases from J, the junction contained 5 bases not matched to a gene. Germline V gene sequence: CDR1 MDHEN, CDR2 SYDVKM. In DNA form, the CDR3 reads TGTGCCAGCAGTCGACAGGGCTCTAGCACAGATACGCAGTATTTT. Amino acids: CASSRQGSSTDTQYF.

This clone was seen a handful of times. The gene calls are TRBV27 and TRBJ1-5; D is undetermined. The CDR3 covers 14 residues. CDR1 MNHEY and CDR2 SMNVEV come from the germline V gene (reference sequence). V was pared by 5 bases and J by 2 bases, with 10 bases between. In DNA, the CDR3 is TGTGCCAGCAGTCGGGTCGGGGGCAATCAGCCCCAGCATTTT. Its protein is CASSRVGGNQPQHF.

By its share, this clone is medium-sized (0.01 to 0.1%). This chain connects TRBV27 to TRBJ2-1; D is undetermined. This CDR3 is 13 amino acids long. In germline, CDR1 is MNHEY, CDR2 SMNVEV (reference sequence). V was clipped by 4 bases and J by 4 bases, with 8 bases between them. This CDR3 is CASSSVEYNEQFF. The CDR3 nucleotides are TGTGCCAGCAGTTCGGTGGAGTACAATGAGCAGTTCTTC.

About this clone: At one boundary the junction diverges from the germline segment, which might be a read error. The V call is TRBV29-1, the J call TRBJ2-2; D is possibly TRBD2 (7 bases). The CDR3 runs 14 residues. Germline CDR1 is SQVTM and CDR2 is ANQGSEA. The CDR3 is CSVEGGANTGELFF. CDR3 coding DNA: TGCAGCGTCGAAGGGGGGGCGAACACCGGGGAGCTGTTTTTT.

The chain is built from TRBV27 and TRBJ1-2; no reliable D call. There are 12 residues in the CDR3. Trimming removed 11 bases from V and 8 bases from J, with 18 bases in between. Germline V CDR1 and CDR2: MNHEY, SMNVEV (reference sequence). Here the CDR3 reads CASFEAGGGYTF. Here the CDR3 DNA reads TGTGCCTCCTTCGAGGCGGGTGGAGGCTACACCTTC.

This clone is medium-sized. The CDR3, as DNA: TGTGCCAGCAGCGTAACTATGACAGGCCAGAGGGCCAACGTCCTGACTTTC. This encodes CASSVTMTGQRANVLTF. The V and J genes are TRBV5-4 and TRBJ2-6; possible D gene TRBD1, 6 bases. Trimming removed 4 bases at V and 5 bases at J, with 19 bases between. Per the germline V gene, CDR1 is SGHNT and CDR2 is YYREEE (reference sequence). This CDR3 region has 17 residues.

The rearrangement uses TRBV27 and TRBJ1-1, with D tentatively TRBD1 (5 bases). The germline V gene encodes CDR1 MNHEY and CDR2 SMNVEV (reference sequence). CDR3 size: 11 residues. Trimming took 8 bases from V and 3 from J, leaving 7 bases between them. The CDR3 DNA is TGTGCCAGCGGGGCTTACACTGAAGCTTTCTTT. Its protein is CASGAYTEAFF.

The V and J genes are TRBV28 and TRBJ2-5; 8 bases are a match to TRBD1. The J call may be in error: the DNA end matches TRBJ2-7 better. CDR1 MDHEN and CDR2 SYDVKM come from the germline V gene. The CDR3 extends over 12 amino acids. The CDR3 region has the DNA TGTGCCAGCAGTACAGGGGGCTACGAGCAGTACTTC. Translated: CASSTGGYEQYF.

The chain combines TRBV7-9 with TRBJ2-1; TRBD2 aligns across 11 bases. The V gene's germline CDR1 is SEHNR and CDR2 FQNEAQ (reference sequence). The CDR3 has 15 residues. With V trimmed by 1 base and J by 7 bases, 3 bases remained unmatched. CDR3 residues: CASSLGPSGRNEQFF. The CDR3 DNA reads TGTGCCAGCAGCTTAGGTCCTAGCGGGAGGAATGAGCAGTTCTTC.

The chain links TRBV5-1 to TRBJ2-7, with TRBD1 identical over 8 bases. Looked up from germline, CDR1 is SGHRS and CDR2 is YFSETQ. The J segment lost 6 bases and the V segment lost 0 bases, leaving 8 bases of the junction unmatched. This CDR3 is 15 amino acids long. The CDR3 region is CASSLEQGALGEQYF. CDR3 coding DNA: TGCGCCAGCAGCTTGGAGCAGGGGGCCCTCGGCGAGCAGTACTTC. Full variable domain (remainder filled in from reference TRBV5-1 and TRBJ2-7): KAGVTQTPRYLIKTRGQQVTLSCSPISGHRSVSWYQQTPGQGLQFLFEYFSETQRNKGNFPGRFSGRQFSNSRSEMNVSTLELGDSALYLCASSLEQGALGEQYFGPGTRLTVT.

The genes are TRBV27 and TRBJ2-3; perhaps TRBD2 as D (6 bases). V was trimmed by 1 base and J by 5 bases, leaving 10 bases between them. Germline V gene data show CDR1 as MNHEY and CDR2 as SMNVEV (reference sequence). The CDR3 is made up of 14 amino acids. The CDR3 is CASSLFTGGDTQYF. The CDR3 bases are TGTGCCAGCAGTTTATTCACCGGGGGAGATACGCAGTATTTT.

The J gene is TRBJ1-5, the V gene TRBV28, with D hard to call. With 5 bases removed from V and 6 bases from J, the gap between germline ends came to 11 bases. This CDR3 spans 13 amino acids. Germline CDR1 and CDR2: MDHEN and SYDVKM. The DNA of the CDR3 is TGTGCCAGCAGTACGAGGTGGTCTCAGCCCCAGCATTTT. Amino acid sequence: CASSTRWSQPQHF. Looking up the rest from reference TRBV28 and TRBJ1-5 gives the full variable domain: DVKVTQSSRYLVKRTGEKVFLECVQDMDHENMFWYRQDPGLGLRLIYFSYDVKMKEKGDIPEGYSVSREKKERFSLILESASTNQTSMYLCASSTRWSQPQHFGDGTRLSIL.

In this sample, this clone turned up once. The chain recombines TRBV27 with TRBJ2-7, with 16 bases aligning to TRBD2. Germline CDR1 and CDR2: MNHEY and SMNVEV (reference sequence). The CDR3 spans 16 residues. V gave up 5 bases and J gave up 7 bases; unmatched junction bases: 8. The CDR3 DNA follows: TGTGCCAGCAGTCGCCTCGGGACTAGCGGGAGGGAAGAGCAGTACTTC. This gives the protein CASSRLGTSGREEQYF.

The J gene is TRBJ2-1, the V gene TRBV5-1, with 9 bases fitting TRBD1. The CDR3 extends over 16 amino acids. J gave up 6 bases and V 3 bases, and 10 bases lay outside the gene matches. Germline CDR1 and CDR2: SGHRS and YFSETQ. CDR3 residues: CASSSRRDRDSNEQFF. In DNA, the CDR3 is TGCGCCAGCAGCTCCCGCCGGGACAGGGACAGCAATGAGCAGTTCTTC.